This TCR beta chain came from a study of blood T cell repertoires in COVID-19. On the study more broadly: Some COVID-19 samples were acute and others convalescent; all came from the United States, Italy and Spain.

The germline gives CDR1 SEHNR, CDR2 FQNEAQ (reference sequence). Losses at the gene ends were 3 bases for V and 7 bases for J; bases not matched to a gene: 10. The CDR3 runs 15 residues. Original processing notes: Estimation of nucleated cell counts relied on the amplification of reference gene primers. TCRdb keeps only in-frame clones here, not all; method: immunoSEQ multiplex PCR. That table gives V, J and clone size, and the DNA gave D and trimming. This sample has about 64,000 clones, with over 75% found just once. The genes are TRBV7-9 and TRBJ1-1; TRBD1 agrees at 8 bases. Input material: peripheral blood. This TCR derives from a woman in her fifties or sixties with COVID-19, enrolled during active disease. Here the CDR3 reads CASSLPDRDNLEAFF. The CDR3, as DNA: TGTGCCAGCAGCTTGCCGGACAGGGATAACCTTGAAGCTTTCTTT.